This T cell receptor beta chain comes out of a study of PD-1 blockade in classical Hodgkin lymphoma. Whole-study results and caveats: CD4+ TCR diversity rose significantly by C4D1, and CD8+ TCR diversity did not. Newly diagnosed patients were reported to start with lower TCR diversity than healthy donors.

This CDR3 contains 16 residues. CDR1 is SGHDT, CDR2 YYEEEE, per germline. V was cut by 0 bases and J by 1 base, with 11 bases left in between. This table comes from immunoSEQ multiplex PCR, and its TCRdb copy is limited to in-frame clones, with some not included. The sample yields over 20,000 clones, over 60% seen once. About this clone: As yet, its antigen is unknown.

Every patient had relapsed following autologous stem cell transplantation, and cohorts differed in brentuximab vedotin exposure. This chain connects TRBV5-6 to TRBJ2-1; no definite D call. Sample: peripheral blood mononuclear cells (PBMCs), taken at baseline. This TCR was recovered from a human donor with classical Hodgkin lymphoma. CDR3 DNA: TGTGCCAGCAGCTTGGATCAGTGGGGTTCCTACAATGAGCAGTTCTTC. Translated, it gives CASSLDQWGSYNEQFF. Full variable domain (rest looked up from reference TRBV5-6 and TRBJ2-1): DAGVTQSPTHLIKTRGQQVTLRCSPKSGHDTVSWYQQALGQGPQFIFQYYEEEERQRGNFPDRFSGHQFPNYSSELNVNALLLGDSALYLCASSLDQWGSYNEQFFGPGTRLTVL.